Given below is one TCR beta chain in context. This specimen belongs to a study of blood T cell repertoires in COVID-19. Study in general: Samples representing acute and convalescent COVID-19 were sourced from the United States, Italy and Spain.

Original methodology: Using reference gene primer amplification, nucleated cell counts were estimated. The assay was immunoSEQ multiplex PCR, and TCRdb's table has in-frame clones only and misses some. V, J and clone size reflect that table, while D and trimming were determined from the DNA. The data show 250,000 to 300,000 clones, about four fifths seen once. The CDR3 extends over 14 amino acids. V was cut by 5 bases and J by 0 bases, with 11 bases left in between. Per germline, CDR1 MDHEN and CDR2 SYDVKM. The specimen sequenced was peripheral blood. The chain combines TRBV28 with TRBJ2-7, with a possible D match to TRBD1 (6 bases). This TCR came from a woman aged 60-75 years with active or convalescent COVID-19. CDR3 nucleotide sequence: TGTGCCAGCAGTCTCCGACAGGTCTCCTACGAGCAGTACTTC. Its protein product is CASSLRQVSYEQYF.